Listed here are 19 T cell receptor beta chains from one sample, sequenced in a study. The sorted Tregs were CD4+CD25+CD127-/low cells. TCRdb re-called the 5' RACE reads with MiXCR, one entry per CDR3 protein. Of tens of thousands of distinct CDR3 sequences in the sample, approximately 26% were seen once. Material: tumor-infiltrating Tregs sorted from the breast tumor. The receptors come from a female donor with breast cancer.

V gene TRBV12-3 or TRBV12-4 combines with J gene TRBJ1-1; TRBD1 agrees at 8 bases. V gave up 6 bases and J gave up 1 base; unmatched junction bases: 10. This CDR3 spans 16 amino acids. The CDR3 reads CASSPGRGQGNTEAFF. The CDR3 nucleotides read TGTGCCAGCAGCCCCGGACGAGGACAGGGGAACACTGAAGCTTTCTTT.

In its sample, this clonotype was seen a few times. The J gene is TRBJ2-5, the V gene TRBV7-2; TRBD2 is a possible D gene (7 bases). The V and J ends lost 7 bases and 5 bases respectively, with 23 bases between them. The CDR3 runs to 16 residues. CDR1 is SGHTA and CDR2 is FQGNSA in the germline V gene. This CDR3 is CASNLQGGGWGETQYF. For the CDR3, the DNA is TGTGCCAGCAACCTACAGGGCGGGGGATGGGGTGAGACCCAGTACTTC.

On this clonotype: This may stem from a read error, because a much larger clone lies one nucleotide away. This chain joins TRBV4-2 and TRBJ1-4, with 8 bases matching TRBD1. V dropped 0 bases and J dropped 7; count of bases not matched to a gene: 10. The CDR3 length is 17 residues. Germline loops: CDR1 LGHNA, CDR2 YNFKEQ. The chain's CDR3 is CASSQDPVRGLGEKLFF. The CDR3 DNA reads TGTGCCAGCAGCCAAGACCCGGTCAGGGGGCTAGGTGAAAAACTGTTTTTT.

V usage is TRBV6-1 and J usage is TRBJ1-1, with TRBD1 matching 7 bases. V dropped 3 bases and J dropped 3; count of bases not matched to a gene: 4. The CDR3 length is 14 residues. From germline, CDR1 is MNHNS and CDR2 SASEGT. The CDR3 region is CASSEGQLDTEAFF. As DNA, the CDR3 is TGTGCCAGCAGTGAGGGACAGTTAGACACTGAAGCTTTCTTT.

This clonotype was seen a handful of times. The chain is built from TRBV7-2 and TRBJ2-3; 10 bases match TRBD2. After removal of 5 bases from V and 6 bases from J, the junction contained 20 bases not matched to a gene. Germline values: CDR1 SGHTA, CDR2 FQGNSA. The CDR3 totals 19 residues. The CDR3 spells CASSPPPKGLAGVHDTQYF. In DNA form, the CDR3 reads TGTGCCAGCAGCCCGCCTCCCAAGGGGCTAGCGGGGGTGCATGATACGCAGTATTTT.

This clonotype was recorded a few times. The J gene is TRBJ2-3, the V gene TRBV6-6; D remains ambiguous. The germline V and J ends were trimmed by 2 bases and 4 bases, with 7 bases remaining between them. Germline V lookup: CDR1 MNHNY, CDR2 SVGAGI (reference sequence). This CDR3 has 13 amino acids. CDR3 protein: CASSYTDPDTQYF. The CDR3 bases are TGTGCCAGCAGTTACACCGATCCAGATACGCAGTATTTT.

Ten or more counts support this clonotype. The CDR3 loop reads CATSRDQDTQYF. The CDR3 nucleotides read TGTGCCACCAGCAGAGATCAGGATACGCAGTATTTT. The chain links TRBV15 to TRBJ2-3; unclear D gene. The CDR3 is made up of 12 amino acids. Germline CDR1 reads LNHNV; CDR2 reads YYDKDF (reference sequence). Trimming shortened V by 0 bases and J by 6 bases, and 4 bases separated the two germline ends.

This clonotype was seen a few times. The chain carries TRBV9 and TRBJ2-1; D is ambiguous. CDR3 length: 13 amino acids. Trimming took 0 bases from V and 5 from J, leaving 6 bases between them. Germline CDR1 reads SGDLS; CDR2 reads YYNGEE. The CDR3 bases are TGTGCCAGCAGCGTAGTCAGCAACAATGAGCAGTTCTTC. Its protein is CASSVVSNNEQFF.

This clonotype has just a few counts. CDR3 bases: TGTGCCAGCAAGGACCGGGACCTTGGGAGGGACGAGCAGTACTTC. It translates to CASKDRDLGRDEQYF. J is TRBJ2-7 and V is TRBV6-1; 7 positions match TRBD2. J gave up 5 bases and V 7 bases, and 14 bases lay outside the gene matches. This CDR3 is built from 15 residues. Germline V gives CDR1 MNHNS, CDR2 SASEGT.

V is TRBV7-2 and J is TRBJ2-5; unclear D gene. Germline V gives CDR1 SGHTA, CDR2 FQGNSA. Trimming cost V 4 bases and J 5 bases, with 5 bases left between them. CDR3 size: 11 residues. CDR3 nucleotide sequence: TGTGCCAGCAGCTCCTGGGAGACCCAGTACTTC. It codes for CASSSWETQYF.

The V gene is TRBV20-1, the J gene TRBJ2-3; D is undetermined. The V and J ends lost 1 base and 2 bases respectively, with 7 bases between them. This CDR3 region has 13 residues. Looked up from germline, CDR1 is DFQATT and CDR2 is SNEGSKA (reference sequence). In DNA form, the CDR3 reads TGCAGTGCTAGAGTCAGTCACACAGATACGCAGTATTTT. Its translation is CSARVSHTDTQYF.

The rearrangement links TRBV25-1 to TRBJ2-2; D is undetermined. CDR1 and CDR2 from the germline V gene are MGHDK and SYGVNS. This CDR3 contains 12 residues. V was trimmed by 2 bases and J by 8 bases, leaving 6 bases between them. The CDR3 loop is CASSEHPGELFF. The CDR3 coding sequence is TGTGCCAGCAGTGAACACCCAGGGGAGCTGTTTTTT.

In regard to this clonotype: Compared with germline, one end of the junction differs, possibly owing to a read error. V is TRBV7-7 and J is TRBJ2-5; tentatively, D is TRBD1 (5 bases). The germline V gene has CDR1 SSHAT and CDR2 FNYEAQ (reference sequence). This CDR3 contains 15 residues. In nucleotides, the CDR3 is TGTGCTAGCAGTTTCGCAGGAACAGGTCTGGAGACCCAGTACTTC. It specifies CASSFAGTGLETQYF. Full variable domain (rest looked up from reference TRBV7-7 and TRBJ2-5): GAGVSQSPRYKVTKRGQDVTLRCDPISSHATLYWYQQALGQGPEFLTYFNYEAQPDKSGLPSDRFSAERPEGSISTLTIQRTEQRDSAMYRCASSFAGTGLETQYFGPGTRLLVL.

V and J are TRBV7-9 and TRBJ2-1; D possibly corresponds to TRBD2 (5 bases). Germline CDR1 and CDR2: SEHNR and FQNEAQ (reference sequence). Trimming cost V 0 bases and J 9 bases, with 9 bases left between them. The CDR3 loop spans 13 amino acids. CDR3 sequence reads: CASSLAYGVEQFF. The CDR3, as DNA: TGTGCCAGCAGCTTAGCCTACGGGGTTGAGCAGTTCTTC.

The V gene is TRBV5-6, the J gene TRBJ1-2, with TRBD1 matching 11 bases. V trimming: 4 bases; J trimming: 4 bases; junction bases outside the gene matches: 9. There are 16 residues in the CDR3. Germline CDR1 SGHDT, CDR2 YYEEEE. The CDR3 reads CASSQKDRGLIYGYTF. The CDR3 nucleotides read TGTGCCAGCAGCCAAAAGGACAGGGGGCTGATCTATGGCTACACCTTC. Using reference TRBV5-6 and TRBJ1-2 for the parts outside the CDR3, the full variable domain is DAGVTQSPTHLIKTRGQQVTLRCSPKSGHDTVSWYQQALGQGPQFIFQYYEEEERQRGNFPDRFSGHQFPNYSSELNVNALLLGDSALYLCASSQKDRGLIYGYTFGSGTRLTVV.

The table lists this clonotype with a few counts. The gene calls are TRBV12-5 and TRBJ2-3, with D perhaps TRBD1 (6 bases). The V end was cut by 3 bases, the J end by 4 bases, with 8 bases between. Germline V gene data show CDR1 as LGHNT and CDR2 as FRNRAP. There are 13 residues in the CDR3. Here the CDR3 reads CASGFGGADTQYF. DNA for the CDR3: TGTGCTAGTGGTTTTGGGGGCGCAGATACGCAGTATTTT.

In this sample, this clonotype turned up many times. This sequence joins TRBV20-1 and TRBJ1-6, with D possibly being TRBD1 (5 bases). The CDR3 extends over 16 amino acids. Trimming left V 3 bases short and J 5 bases short, with 17 bases between. Germline V gene lookup returns CDR1 DFQATT and CDR2 SNEGSKA (reference sequence). CDR3 residues: CSASPRDRPHNSPLHF. CDR3 nucleotide sequence: TGCAGTGCTAGTCCCCGGGACCGACCCCATAATTCACCCCTCCACTTT.

The chain combines TRBV20-1 with TRBJ1-5; D not certain. The ends were cut back, 5 bases at V and 4 bases at J, with 9 bases in the middle. The CDR3 consists of 12 residues. Germline assignment: CDR1 DFQATT and CDR2 SNEGSKA (reference sequence). The CDR3 region is CSALRGNQPQHF. The CDR3, as DNA: TGCAGTGCTCTCAGAGGGAATCAGCCCCAGCATTTT.

This clonotype was counted between two and nine times. With a much larger clone just one base away, this may be a read error. The DNA of the CDR3 is TGTGCCAGCACCTCCTGGGACTCCTACGAGCAGTGCTTC. Translation gives CASTSWDSYEQCF. The rearrangement uses TRBV7-9 and TRBJ2-7; D is perhaps TRBD2 (6 bases). The CDR3 has 13 residues. The germline gives CDR1 SEHNR, CDR2 FQNEAQ (reference sequence).